These 30 T cell receptor beta chains originate from one sample sequenced in a study of Ad26.COV2.S vaccination and SARS-CoV-2 variants. Method: immunoSEQ multiplex PCR; TCRdb's copy keeps in-frame clones and lacks some. The table lists just over 350,000 clones, more than 75% of them singletons. As to treatment: roughly 19 received Ad26.COV2.S at low or high dose, single or two shots; about 5 received placebo; per-sample allocation not given. Each sample was drawn 63 days after the first injection (of vaccine or placebo). Sequenced material: peripheral blood, taken in a trial of Ad26.COV2.S vaccine versus placebo. The receptors derive from a person between 18 and 65 years old who received the Ad26.COV2.S COVID-19 vaccine or a placebo.

The chain's CDR3 is CATSRDGGNQPQHF. The CDR3 coding sequence is TGTGCCACCAGCAGAGATGGGGGGAATCAGCCCCAGCATTTT. The rearrangement links TRBV15 to TRBJ1-5; TRBD1 is a possible D gene (5 bases). The V and J ends lost 0 bases and 4 bases respectively, with 7 bases between them. From germline, CDR1 is LNHNV and CDR2 YYDKDF (reference sequence). This CDR3 region has 14 residues.

The chain uses TRBV7-2 and TRBJ1-2; D remains unclear. CDR1 and CDR2 (germline): SGHTA, FQGNSA. V was cut by 5 bases and J by 1 base, with 14 bases left in between. The CDR3 is 15 residues long. CDR3 sequence: CASSPKVRDNYGYTF. The CDR3 coding sequence is TGTGCCAGCAGCCCCAAGGTACGGGATAACTATGGCTACACCTTC.

V and J are TRBV7-2 and TRBJ2-5; 9 nucleotides align to TRBD1. The CDR3 sequence is 15 residues long. V lost 5 bases to trimming and J lost 4 bases; unmatched junction nucleotides: 8. Germline V gene data show CDR1 as SGHTA and CDR2 as FQGNSA. The CDR3 nucleotides read TGTGCCAGCAGCCCGAACACAGGGGGCGGAGAGACCCAGTACTTC. Translating gives CASSPNTGGGETQYF.

The chain uses TRBV4-3 and TRBJ1-5; D is uncertain. V was shortened by 0 bases and J by 6 bases, with 12 bases between the two germline ends. In germline, CDR1 is LGHNA, CDR2 YSLEER. The CDR3 contains 15 residues. DNA for the CDR3: TGCGCCAGCAGCCAAGACAACTTGGGAGGTCAGCCCCAGCATTTT. Translation gives CASSQDNLGGQPQHF.

The chain has TRBV18 and TRBJ1-2; D remains unclear. CDR3 length equals 12 residues. CDR1 and CDR2 (germline): KGHSH, LQKENI. V gave up 2 bases and J gave up 6 bases, with 7 bases separating them. This CDR3 reads CASSPARDGYTF. The DNA of the CDR3 is TGTGCCAGCTCACCAGCACGGGATGGCTACACCTTC.

The rearrangement uses TRBV10-2 and TRBJ2-1; 7 bases agree with TRBD2. The germline V gene has CDR1 WSHSY and CDR2 SAAADI. This CDR3 is 16 amino acids long. The J segment lost 8 bases and the V segment lost 6 bases, leaving 16 bases of the junction unmatched. The CDR3 DNA follows: TGCGCCAGCAGAGGCGGGCGGGAGAGATATTACGATGAGCAGTTCTTC. Encoded protein: CASRGGRERYYDEQFF.

This clone was counted only a few times. The chain joins TRBV9 to TRBJ1-6; 8 positions agree with TRBD1. Germline CDR1 and CDR2: SGDLS and YYNGEE. V was clipped by 3 bases and J by 8 bases; unmatched bases: 4. The CDR3 consists of 14 residues. CDR3 protein: CASSADRDHSPLHF. The DNA for the CDR3 is TGTGCCAGCAGCGCGGACAGGGATCATTCACCCCTCCACTTT.

The V gene is TRBV16, the J gene TRBJ2-1; the match to TRBD2 covers 8 bases. The CDR3 covers 16 residues. Germline V gene data show CDR1 as KGHSY and CDR2 as FQNENV. V dropped 4 bases and J dropped 6; count of bases not matched to a gene: 11. The chain's CDR3 is CASSPHRGLETNEQFF. DNA for the CDR3: TGTGCCAGCAGCCCCCATCGGGGACTAGAGACCAATGAGCAGTTCTTC.

The chain combines TRBV5-1 with TRBJ2-2; 14 positions agree with TRBD2. This CDR3 comprises 17 residues. J lost 0 bases, V lost 4 bases, and 2 bases had no gene match. Germline CDR1 and CDR2: SGHRS and YFSETQ. The DNA of the CDR3 is TGCGCCAGCAGCCAGGGACTAGCGGGGGCGAACACCGGGGAGCTGTTTTTT. Its protein is CASSQGLAGANTGELFF.

The J gene is TRBJ2-3, the V gene TRBV19; tentative D call: TRBD2 (5 bases). V lost 9 bases and J 2 bases, leaving 18 bases between the germline ends. This CDR3 has 15 amino acids. Germline CDR1 LNHDA, CDR2 SQIVND (reference sequence). In DNA, the CDR3 is TGTGCCAGCCGAATTGGGAGTCTGTCCACAGATACGCAGTATTTT. This translates into CASRIGSLSTDTQYF.

V and J are TRBV21-1 and TRBJ1-5; the DNA was not used to check the table's D call, TRBD1. TRBV21-1 is described as a pseudogene. CDR3 length: 17 residues. CDR3 protein: CASSNGCLREGGQPQHF. DNA of the CDR3: TGTGCCAGCAGCAATGGTTGTCTCAGGGAAGGGGGTCAGCCCCAGCATTTT.

The chain joins TRBV7-9 to TRBJ2-5, with a weak D call TRBD1 (5 bases). The CDR3 loop spans 13 amino acids. CDR1 is SEHNR, CDR2 FQNEAQ, per germline (reference sequence). V lost 7 bases to trimming and J lost 3 bases, with 12 bases between them. In DNA, the CDR3 is TGTGCCAGCACGACAAGCAGGGAAGAGACCCAGTACTTC. This encodes CASTTSREETQYF.

CDR3 sequence (DNA): TGCGCCAGCAGCCAAGATTGGGGCCGGGTCGCACAAGAGACCCAGTACTTC. Its protein is CASSQDWGRVAQETQYF. J is TRBJ2-5 and V is TRBV4-3; maybe TRBD1 (5 bases). This CDR3 region has 17 residues. Trimming took 0 bases from V and 2 from J, leaving 16 bases between them. CDR1 LGHNA and CDR2 YSLEER come from the germline V gene.

V usage is TRBV7-2 and J usage is TRBJ2-1; no definite D call. Trimming cost V 7 bases and J 5 bases, with 6 bases left between them. CDR1 is SGHTA and CDR2 is FQGNSA in the germline V gene. The CDR3 is 11 amino acids. CDR3 DNA sequence: TGTGCCAGCACGACCAACAATGAGCAGTTCTTC. Protein sequence: CASTTNNEQFF.

The chain links TRBV2 to TRBJ1-5; D ambiguous. CDR3 size: 13 residues. Looked up from germline, CDR1 is SNHLY and CDR2 is FYNNEI. V was cut by 2 bases and J by 3 bases, with 5 bases left in between. The CDR3 DNA sequence: TGTGCCAGCAGTGAAAGCACCAATCAGCCCCAGCATTTT. This codes for CASSESTNQPQHF.

The chain links TRBV7-2 to TRBJ2-1; D is unresolved. The germline CDR1 and CDR2 sequences are SGHTA and FQGNSA. The CDR3 contains 13 residues. V lost 1 base, J lost 6 bases, and 7 bases lay in between. The CDR3 here is CASSLGSGNEQFF. The CDR3 nucleotides read TGTGCCAGCAGCTTAGGCTCGGGCAATGAGCAGTTCTTC.

This chain links TRBV6-5 with TRBJ1-1, with D uncertain. Germline CDR1 and CDR2: MNHEY and SVGAGI. This CDR3 has 16 residues. V lost 0 bases to trimming and J lost 5 bases, with 16 bases between them. CDR3 protein: CASSYSRAALWTEAFF. DNA of the CDR3: TGTGCCAGCAGTTACTCTAGGGCAGCCCTGTGGACTGAAGCTTTCTTT.

The chain joins TRBV10-3 to TRBJ2-5; D not certain. The V and J ends lost 3 bases and 3 bases respectively, with 14 bases between them. Germline loops: CDR1 ENHRY, CDR2 SYGVKD. CDR3 length equals 15 residues. CDR3 DNA: TGTGCCATCAGTGAAGGAATTGGCCTAGAAGAGACCCAGTACTTC. Translated: CAISEGIGLEETQYF.

J is TRBJ2-1 and V is TRBV6-6; 10 bases match TRBD2. The CDR3 consists of 13 residues. Per the germline V gene, CDR1 is MNHNY and CDR2 is SVGAGI (reference sequence). The trim removed 10 bases at V and 3 bases at J, leaving 3 bases unmatched. The CDR3 coding sequence is TGTGCCACGGCTAGCGGGGGCTACAATGAGCAGTTCTTC. This translates into CATASGGYNEQFF.

The count of this clone is one. Other nucleotide sequences in the sample specify the same CDR3. The V and J genes are TRBV5-1 and TRBJ1-1; 9 bases match TRBD1. Germline V gene lookup returns CDR1 SGHRS and CDR2 YFSETQ. V dropped 4 bases and J dropped 5; count of bases not matched to a gene: 6. The CDR3 runs to 14 residues. The CDR3 DNA follows: TGCGCCAGCAGCGTACAGGGGGCAGGGACTGAAGCTTTCTTT. It yields the protein CASSVQGAGTEAFF.

The chain has TRBV7-2 and TRBJ2-1; 8 nucleotides agree with TRBD2. With V trimmed by 5 bases and J by 7 bases, 13 bases remained unmatched. Per the germline V gene, CDR1 is SGHTA and CDR2 is FQGNSA. CDR3 length equals 16 residues. This CDR3 reads CASSPASGGRRNEQFF. The DNA for the CDR3 is TGTGCCAGCAGCCCCGCTTCGGGCGGGAGGAGGAATGAGCAGTTCTTC.

V and J are TRBV7-2 and TRBJ1-4, with D unclear. Germline assignment: CDR1 SGHTA and CDR2 FQGNSA. The V and J ends lost 8 bases and 0 bases respectively, with 10 bases between them. CDR3 length: 14 residues. For the CDR3, the DNA is TGTGCCAGCTCCCACACTGCAACTAATGAAAAACTGTTTTTT. This codes for CASSHTATNEKLFF.

This chain links TRBV5-1 with TRBJ2-7, with D perhaps TRBD1 (6 bases). V lost 4 bases to trimming and J lost 5 bases, with 13 bases between them. The V gene's germline CDR1 is SGHRS and CDR2 YFSETQ. The CDR3 runs 13 residues. Here the CDR3 reads CASSPPGDHEQYF. Here the CDR3 DNA reads TGCGCCAGCAGCCCGCCAGGGGACCACGAGCAGTACTTC. Full variable domain (rest looked up from reference TRBV5-1 and TRBJ2-7): KAGVTQTPRYLIKTRGQQVTLSCSPISGHRSVSWYQQTPGQGLQFLFEYFSETQRNKGNFPGRFSGRQFSNSRSEMNVSTLELGDSALYLCASSPPGDHEQYFGPGTRLTVT.

The V gene is TRBV11-2, the J gene TRBJ1-4; perhaps TRBD1 as D (5 bases). Germline CDR1 reads SGHAT; CDR2 reads FQNNGV. Trimming cost V 3 bases and J 8 bases, with 13 bases left between them. There are 14 residues in the CDR3. The CDR3 nucleotides read TGTGCCAGCAGCTTGGGGACCACAAGGGAAAAACTGTTTTTT. Translated: CASSLGTTREKLFF.

The V call is TRBV7-9, the J call TRBJ1-6; no clear D gene. The CDR3 length is 13 residues. Per the germline V gene, CDR1 is SEHNR and CDR2 is FQNEAQ (reference sequence). Trimming took off 5 bases at V and 10 bases at J, with 12 bases between the two ends. The CDR3: CASSPQPGSPLHF. CDR3 DNA sequence: TGTGCCAGCAGCCCGCAACCGGGGTCACCCCTCCACTTT.

The chain joins TRBV5-4 to TRBJ2-2; D assignment may be TRBD1 or TRBD2 (5 bases each). Per germline, CDR1 SGHNT and CDR2 YYREEE (reference sequence). Trimming pared 6 bases from V and 3 bases from J, leaving 18 bases between. CDR3 length: 16 residues. CDR3 region: CASTPGPSVDTGELFF. DNA of the CDR3: TGTGCCAGCACCCCGGGACCGTCGGTAGACACCGGGGAGCTGTTTTTT.

The gene calls are TRBV12-3 or TRBV12-4 and TRBJ1-5, with a weak D call TRBD1 (6 bases). Trimming pared 6 bases from V and 10 bases from J, leaving 13 bases between. The CDR3 has 12 residues. CDR3: CASSSRQAPQHF. Here the CDR3 DNA reads TGTGCCAGCAGCTCCCGACAGGCCCCCCAGCATTTT.

The chain couples TRBV11-2 to TRBJ1-4, with TRBD1 as a possible D gene (5 bases). Germline loops: CDR1 SGHAT, CDR2 FQNNGV. The V and J ends lost 0 bases and 7 bases respectively, with 12 bases between them. The CDR3 totals 15 residues. The DNA for the CDR3 is TGTGCCAGCAGCTTAGACGGGTGGGGGGGTGAAAAACTGTTTTTT. Translation: CASSLDGWGGEKLFF.

The chain recombines TRBV9 with TRBJ2-5; D is ambiguous. V dropped 4 bases and J dropped 1 base, with 8 bases sitting between them. Per the germline V gene, CDR1 is SGDLS and CDR2 is YYNGEE. The CDR3 extends over 13 amino acids. Here the CDR3 DNA reads TGTGCCAGCAGCTCGGCCCTCCAAGAGACCCAGTACTTC. Its translation is CASSSALQETQYF.

This clone was recorded once. This rearrangement joins TRBV4-1 to TRBJ1-6; D is possibly TRBD1 (5 bases). This CDR3 contains 16 residues. V gave up 3 bases and J gave up 10 bases, with 19 bases separating them. CDR1 is MGHRA and CDR2 is YSYEKL in the germline V gene. The CDR3 spells CASSQGTVDSGSPLHF. CDR3 sequence (DNA): TGCGCCAGCAGCCAGGGGACCGTAGATTCAGGGTCACCCCTCCACTTT.